This T cell receptor beta chain was sequenced in a study of cytomegalovirus exposure and HLA in healthy donors. Notes on the study in general: A highly shared variant cluster was judged a likely technical artifact. In vitro, three CMV-associated chains proved specific for CMV antigens. Later analysis indicated greater clonal expansion among HLA-associated TCR beta chains than among equally common other chains.

Trimming removed 2 bases from V and 6 bases from J, with 8 bases in between. This CDR3 contains 14 residues. Germline values: CDR1 SGHTA, CDR2 FQGNSA. With respect to this clone: Its antigen remains unidentified.

Primers included in the PCR were 60 Vbeta and 13 Jbeta primers. Sequencing was performed with immunoSEQ multiplex PCR; in TCRdb, only in-frame clones are kept and a portion is missing. Here the sample spans about 89,000 clones, approximately 63% being singletons. Donors were nominally healthy when sampled, though unrecorded immune exposures were likely. The source material was PBMCs. The rearrangement uses TRBV7-2 and TRBJ1-6, with D maybe TRBD1 (5 bases). This TCR was recovered from a woman aged 25 to 39 in good health and CMV-seronegative. The CDR3 reads CASSLRTTNSPLHF. The CDR3, as DNA: TGTGCCAGCAGCTTAAGGACAACTAATTCACCCCTCCACTTT.